Sequencing of this T cell receptor (beta chain) was carried out in a study of CD8 T cells in Susac syndrome (dated by TCRdb to about 2019). Regarding the study in general: Repertoire sequencing was used to test whether CD8+ T cell activation and differentiation in Susac syndrome was antigen driven. Clonality of the CD8+ T cell repertoire was compared between more than 9 healthy donors, approximately 14 Susac syndrome patients and some 15 multiple sclerosis patients. The study at large found these results: The study acknowledged that relatively few individuals were included in the TCR sequencing and HLA analysis.

RNA was extracted using the RNeasy kit, and roughly 0.45 to 1 microgram was reverse transcribed with random hexamers. The immunoSEQ multiplex PCR assay, covering 54 Vbeta and 13 Jbeta segments, was used to amplify TCR beta CDR3 regions. PCR amplification bias was corrected using a synthetic template baseline for primer optimization and computational correction. Concerning the study's data processing: Reads were annotated to V, D and J genes according to IMGT and were analyzed with immunoSEQ Analyzer, with only productive sequences retained. To calculate clonality, Shannon entropy was normalized by log2 of the number of productive unique sequences and then subtracted from one. Public and private clones were assessed among the 100 most prevalent clones of each patient and control. Susac-specific clones were defined as absent from healthy and MS cohorts, around 1,000 published viral clones and other ImmuneACCESS disease sequences. TCRdb cleaned the public reads at Q25 with fastp, built clones with MiXCR and kept in-frame beta chains. Under each unique CDR3 protein, matching rows form one entry showing the most common genes and DNA. Clone size and V and J calls follow TCRdb, not the original study. Present in this sample are just over 150,000 distinct CDR3 sequences, about 95% of which were seen just once. 0.14% to 0.15% of the sample is held by the ten biggest clonotypes.

In regard to this clonotype: Its binding antigen is unknown. Base qualities were left out, and no much larger clone turns up one base away.

Looking up the germline V gene (reference sequence) yields CDR1 DFQATT and CDR2 SNEGSKA. The CDR3 holds 14 amino acids from the cysteine to the phenylalanine. Kept here is only the CDR3 DNA, which spans 42 bases and is read in frame from base 1. Deletion took 3 bases off V and 7 bases off J, with a span of 16 bases between the germline ends. High-throughput TCR beta sequencing profiled peripheral blood CD8+ and CD4+ T cells from healthy donors, Susac syndrome patients and multiple sclerosis patients. The multiple sclerosis controls were treatment-naive patients who had stable or active relapsing-remitting disease and met the revised McDonald criteria. Bulk CD8+ and CD4+ T cells were purified by magnetic negative isolation, whereas CD8+ TEMRA cells were enriched by FACS. Blood was drawn into EDTA tubes, processed within 24 hours, and PBMCs were isolated by density gradient centrifugation. PBMCs destined for TCR sequencing were cryopreserved in liquid nitrogen and later thawed in a 37 °C water bath. The sorted or isolated CD4+, CD8+ and CD8+ TEMRA cells had a purity of 90% or higher.

The source material was CD8+ T cells from PBMCs. The chain was built from TRBV20-1 and TRBJ1-5; TRBD1 is possibly the D segment (6 matching bases). The TCR comes from a human donor with multiple sclerosis. The CDR3 loop reads CSASPPGGGQPQHF. The nucleotide sequence reads TGCAGTGCTAGTCCCCCTGGGGGCGGACAGCCCCAGCATTTT.